The following is a TCR beta chain sequence with its context. Between the trimmed V and J ends, which lost 0 bases and 0 bases, there was a span of 8 bases. CDR1 SGHRS and CDR2 YFSETQ come from the germline V gene. The CDR3 has 15 residues. This sample is drawn from a study of T cell responses to AZD1222 COVID-19 vaccine. Some clones are missing from TCRdb's copy, which holds only in-frame ones; the method was immunoSEQ multiplex PCR. The sample includes 55,000 to 90,000 clones, around four fifths of them seen just once. The material was peripheral blood, obtained on day 0 of AZD1222 vaccination. The sequence derives from an adult in good health. V usage is TRBV5-1 and J usage is TRBJ2-3; no clear D. The CDR3 loop reads CASSLGRVSTDTQYF. The CDR3 coding sequence is TGCGCCAGCAGCTTGGGTCGAGTTAGCACAGATACGCAGTATTTT.